The 17 T cell receptor beta chains given below trace back to one sample, sequenced in a study of blood T cell repertoires in COVID-19. Here immunoSEQ multiplex PCR was the method, and the copy in TCRdb shows in-frame clones only, minus some. The sample has 200,000 to 300,000 clones; more than 85% are singletons. The specimen sequenced was peripheral blood. The origin of the receptors is an older woman with COVID-19, enrolled during active disease.

The chain carries TRBV3-1 (or the pseudogene TRBV3-2) and TRBJ2-7; possible D gene TRBD1, 5 bases. V lost 1 base to trimming and J lost 5 bases, with 21 bases between them. The germline V gene encodes CDR1 LGHDT and CDR2 YNNKEL (reference sequence). The CDR3 length is 17 residues. CDR3 region: CASSQVLDTSTWNEQYF. The CDR3 DNA reads as TGTGCCAGCAGCCAAGTCTTGGACACAAGTACGTGGAACGAGCAGTACTTC.

This chain links TRBV7-3 with TRBJ2-1; 7 bases agree with TRBD1. CDR3 length equals 13 residues. CDR1 SGHTA and CDR2 FQGTGA come from the germline V gene. V gave up 5 bases and J gave up 5 bases; unmatched junction bases: 3. This chain's CDR3 is CASSVDRDNEQFF. In nucleotides, the CDR3 is TGTGCCAGCAGCGTAGACAGGGACAATGAGCAGTTCTTC.

This chain uses TRBV5-6 with TRBJ2-5; D uncertain. The germline V gene encodes CDR1 SGHDT and CDR2 YYEEEE. The V gene lost 0 bases and the J gene lost 5 bases, with 8 bases spanning the gap. There are 13 residues in the CDR3. The CDR3 spells CASSLAEWETQYF. The CDR3 coding sequence is TGTGCCAGCAGCTTGGCCGAGTGGGAGACCCAGTACTTC. The whole variable domain, remainder taken from reference TRBV5-6 and TRBJ2-5, is DAGVTQSPTHLIKTRGQQVTLRCSPKSGHDTVSWYQQALGQGPQFIFQYYEEEERQRGNFPDRFSGHQFPNYSSELNVNALLLGDSALYLCASSLAEWETQYFGPGTRLLVL.

The V call is TRBV11-3, the J call TRBJ2-1; 8 bases align to TRBD2. The CDR3 covers 15 residues. CDR1 SGHNT and CDR2 YENEEA come from the germline V gene. With 5 bases clipped from V and 9 bases from J, the junction kept 12 bases outside the gene matches. The CDR3 DNA reads as TGTGCCAGCAGCCCCCGGGGTAGCGGGAATACTGAGCAGTTCTTC. It specifies CASSPRGSGNTEQFF.

This chain connects TRBV3-1 (or the pseudogene TRBV3-2) to TRBJ1-4, with TRBD1 matching 9 bases. J lost 7 bases, V lost 4 bases, and 4 bases had no gene match. Looked up from germline, CDR1 is LGHDT and CDR2 is YNNKEL (reference sequence). The CDR3 extends over 14 amino acids. CDR3 sequence reads: CASSRTGDGEKLFF. The CDR3 region has the DNA TGTGCCAGCAGCCGGACAGGGGACGGTGAAAAACTGTTTTTT.

CDR3 coding DNA: TGTGCCAGCAGCGTAGCAGGGGAGAATGGAAACACCATATATTTT. Protein: CASSVAGENGNTIYF. The V call is TRBV9, the J call TRBJ1-3; the D gene is possibly TRBD1 (6 bases). This CDR3 spans 15 amino acids. V lost 0 bases to trimming and J lost 3 bases, with 10 bases between them. CDR1 is SGDLS and CDR2 is YYNGEE in the germline V gene.

The table lists this clone with a count of one. The chain links TRBV19 to TRBJ2-2; 11 bases map to TRBD1. Germline assignment: CDR1 LNHDA and CDR2 SQIVND (reference sequence). CDR3 length: 15 amino acids. V lost 4 bases, J lost 8 bases, and 6 bases stayed unmatched. The CDR3 DNA reads as TGTGCCAGTAGTAAGGGACAGGGGGTATTAGGGGAGCTGTTTTTT. Translated, it gives CASSKGQGVLGELFF.

V and J are TRBV5-1 and TRBJ2-5; TRBD2 agrees at 12 bases. The CDR3 runs to 17 residues. The junction had 11 bases not matched to a gene; V was cut back by 5 bases and J by 3 bases. Germline loops: CDR1 SGHRS, CDR2 YFSETQ. CDR3 loop: CASRRPSGRAGEETQYF. CDR3 bases: TGCGCCAGCAGACGGCCTAGCGGGAGGGCAGGGGAAGAGACCCAGTACTTC.

V is TRBV19 and J is TRBJ2-1; 14 bases align to TRBD2. V trimming: 4 bases; J trimming: 6 bases; junction bases outside the gene matches: 2. The CDR3 runs 15 residues. Looked up from germline, CDR1 is LNHDA and CDR2 is SQIVND (reference sequence). This chain's CDR3 is CASSRGLAGVNEQFF. In nucleotides, the CDR3 is TGTGCCAGTAGTAGGGGACTAGCGGGAGTCAATGAGCAGTTCTTC.

The CDR3 DNA is TGTGCCAGCAGTCGTTGGGCCGACAATCAGCCCCAGCATTTT. Translation gives CASSRWADNQPQHF. The V call is TRBV27, the J call TRBJ1-5, with D uncertain. There are 14 residues in the CDR3. V dropped 5 bases and J dropped 3 bases, with 11 bases sitting between them. Germline V gene sequence: CDR1 MNHEY, CDR2 SMNVEV (reference sequence).

The chain joins TRBV5-1 to TRBJ1-3; weak D call: TRBD1 (5 bases). The CDR3 loop spans 17 amino acids. The germline V gene has CDR1 SGHRS and CDR2 YFSETQ. Trimming pared 0 bases from V and 0 bases from J, leaving 13 bases between. CDR3 coding DNA: TGCGCCAGCAGCTTGGCCGGGGCGGGGCCCTCTGGAAACACCATATATTTT. Protein: CASSLAGAGPSGNTIYF.

CDR3 region: CASSSGQGGETQYF. The CDR3 DNA follows: TGTGCCAGCAGCTCCGGACAGGGTGGAGAGACCCAGTACTTC. V is TRBV11-3 and J is TRBJ2-5; 8 positions match TRBD1. V was pared by 4 bases and J by 4 bases, with 5 bases of the junction left unmatched. This CDR3 region has 14 residues. Germline V lookup: CDR1 SGHNT, CDR2 YENEEA.

The genes are TRBV5-1 and TRBJ1-4; D gene uncertain. The CDR3 is made up of 13 amino acids. From germline, CDR1 is SGHRS and CDR2 YFSETQ. The V gene lost 3 bases and the J gene lost 8 bases, with 11 bases spanning the gap. This CDR3 reads CASSYGLGEKLFF. As DNA, the CDR3 is TGCGCCAGCAGCTATGGACTCGGCGAAAAACTGTTTTTT. Combining the CDR3 with reference TRBV5-1 and TRBJ1-4 gives the whole variable domain KAGVTQTPRYLIKTRGQQVTLSCSPISGHRSVSWYQQTPGQGLQFLFEYFSETQRNKGNFPGRFSGRQFSNSRSEMNVSTLELGDSALYLCASSYGLGEKLFFGSGTQLSVL.

This sequence joins TRBV19 and TRBJ2-1; the D gene is possibly TRBD2 (6 bases). CDR1 and CDR2 (germline): LNHDA, SQIVND (reference sequence). V shed 3 bases and J shed 0 bases, with 9 bases lying between them. The CDR3 runs to 15 residues. For the CDR3, the DNA is TGTGCCAGTAGTATGGAGGGGAGCTCCTACAATGAGCAGTTCTTC. Translated, it gives CASSMEGSSYNEQFF.

CDR3 bases: TGTGCCAGCAGTTTTGGGGGGGGACCTACGGATACGCAGTATTTT. It encodes CASSFGGGPTDTQYF. The V call is TRBV27, the J call TRBJ2-3; 7 bases agree with TRBD2. Germline CDR1 is MNHEY and CDR2 is SMNVEV (reference sequence). CDR3 length: 15 residues. With 3 bases clipped from V and 6 bases from J, the junction kept 9 bases outside the gene matches.

This clone was observed once. The rearrangement joins TRBV5-4 to TRBJ2-1, with 7 bases lining up with TRBD2. J lost 2 bases, V lost 0 bases, and 2 bases had no gene match. The CDR3 sequence is 15 residues long. Per germline, CDR1 SGHNT and CDR2 YYREEE (reference sequence). Written as DNA, the CDR3 is TGTGCCAGCAGCTTGGGCGGGAGAGCCTACAATGAGCAGTTCTTC. This translates into CASSLGGRAYNEQFF. The entire variable domain, with the rest obtained from reference TRBV5-4 and TRBJ2-1, is as follows: ETGVTQSPTHLIKTRGQQVTLRCSSQSGHNTVSWYQQALGQGPQFIFQYYREEENGRGNFPPRFSGLQFPNYSSELNVNALELDDSALYLCASSLGGRAYNEQFFGPGTRLTVL.

This clone was observed a single time. This chain joins TRBV3-1 (or the pseudogene TRBV3-2) and TRBJ1-1; 8 nucleotides align to TRBD1. The CDR3 loop spans 16 amino acids. V was pared by 4 bases and J by 0 bases, with 7 bases of the junction left unmatched. Germline assignment: CDR1 LGHDT and CDR2 YNNKEL (reference sequence). The CDR3, as DNA: TGTGCCAGCAGCCTTACAAAACAGGGGGTGAACACTGAAGCTTTCTTT. This gives the protein CASSLTKQGVNTEAFF.